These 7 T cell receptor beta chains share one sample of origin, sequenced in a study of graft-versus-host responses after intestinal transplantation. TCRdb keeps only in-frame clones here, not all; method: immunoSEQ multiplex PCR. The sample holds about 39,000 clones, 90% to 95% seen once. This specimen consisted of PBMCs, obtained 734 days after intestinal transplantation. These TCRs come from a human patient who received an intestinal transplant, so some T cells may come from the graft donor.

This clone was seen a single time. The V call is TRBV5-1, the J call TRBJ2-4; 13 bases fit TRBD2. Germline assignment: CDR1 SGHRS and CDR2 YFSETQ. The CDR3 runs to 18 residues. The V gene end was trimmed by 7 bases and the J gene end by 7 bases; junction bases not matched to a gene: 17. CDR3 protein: CASWGKTSGRNGVNIQYF. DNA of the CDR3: TGCGCCAGCTGGGGGAAGACTAGCGGGAGGAACGGTGTGAACATTCAGTACTTC. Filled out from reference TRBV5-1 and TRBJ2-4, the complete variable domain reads KAGVTQTPRYLIKTRGQQVTLSCSPISGHRSVSWYQQTPGQGLQFLFEYFSETQRNKGNFPGRFSGRQFSNSRSEMNVSTLELGDSALYLCASWGKTSGRNGVNIQYFGAGTRLSVL.

CDR3 nucleotide sequence: TGTGCCAGCAGCCCCGAGCAGGGCGATGGGAATGAGCAGTTCTTC. Amino acid sequence: CASSPEQGDGNEQFF. V gene TRBV9 combines with J gene TRBJ2-1, with a tentative D call TRBD1 (5 bases). V dropped 4 bases and J dropped 7 bases, with 18 bases sitting between them. The V gene's germline CDR1 is SGDLS and CDR2 YYNGEE. The CDR3 is made up of 15 amino acids.

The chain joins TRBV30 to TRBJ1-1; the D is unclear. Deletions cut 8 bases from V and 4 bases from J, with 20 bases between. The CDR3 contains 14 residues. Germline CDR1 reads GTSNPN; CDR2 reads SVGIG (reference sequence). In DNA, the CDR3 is TGTGCCGCCGAACGACCAAGCCGGATCACTGAAGCTTTCTTT. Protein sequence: CAAERPSRITEAFF.

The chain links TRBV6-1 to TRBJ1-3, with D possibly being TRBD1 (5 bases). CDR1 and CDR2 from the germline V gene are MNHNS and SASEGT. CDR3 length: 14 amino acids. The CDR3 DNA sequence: TGTGTCACGGATGGGGCTAACTCTGGAAACACCATATATTTT. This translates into CVTDGANSGNTIYF.

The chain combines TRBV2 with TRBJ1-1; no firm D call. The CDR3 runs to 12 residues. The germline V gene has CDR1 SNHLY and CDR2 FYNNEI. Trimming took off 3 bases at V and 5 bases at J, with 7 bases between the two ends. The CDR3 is CASSDGWTEAFF. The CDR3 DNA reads TGTGCCAGCAGTGACGGGTGGACTGAAGCTTTCTTT.

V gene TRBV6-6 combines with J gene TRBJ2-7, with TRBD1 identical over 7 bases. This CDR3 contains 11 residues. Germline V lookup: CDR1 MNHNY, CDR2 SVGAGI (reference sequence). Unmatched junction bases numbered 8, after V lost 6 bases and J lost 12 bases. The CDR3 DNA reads TGTGCCAGCAGGCAAGGGGGCCTCGCGTACTTC. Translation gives CASRQGGLAYF.

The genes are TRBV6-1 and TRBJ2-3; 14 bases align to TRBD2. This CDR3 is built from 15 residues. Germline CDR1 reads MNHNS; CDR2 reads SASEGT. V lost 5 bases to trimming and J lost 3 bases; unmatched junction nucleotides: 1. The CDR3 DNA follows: TGTGCCAGCAGTAGGACTAGCGGGAGGACAGATACGCAGTATTTT. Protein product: CASSRTSGRTDTQYF.